Described below is a single TCR beta chain sequence and its context. Its antigen is currently unknown. This record belongs to a study of cytomegalovirus exposure and HLA in healthy donors. Sequenced by immunoSEQ multiplex PCR; TCRdb stores in-frame clones only, minus some. The sample yields about 98,000 clones, more than 85% seen once. Findings of the study overall: Through in vitro validation, a few CMV-associated chains were shown to be specific for CMV antigens. Rare sequences made up most TCRs, while some public TCRs were found in many donors. The study designated some 180 TCR beta chains cytomegalovirus-associated.

Separate from the 666-subject first cohort, the 120-subject validation cohort was the one that the donors belonged to. Trimming took 4 bases from V and 3 from J, leaving 13 bases between them. Germline V lookup: CDR1 SEHNR, CDR2 FQNEAQ (reference sequence). This CDR3 is built from 14 residues. What was sequenced was PBMCs. The chain carries TRBV7-9 and TRBJ2-7; D may be TRBD1 (7 bases). The TCR sequence derives from a man younger than 35 in good health and CMV-seropositive. The CDR3 loop is CASSYQQGGYEQYF. CDR3 DNA sequence: TGTGCCAGCAGCTATCAGCAGGGGGGCTACGAGCAGTACTTC.